This T cell receptor beta chain originates from a study of cytomegalovirus exposure and HLA in healthy donors. This CDR3 has 13 amino acids. The ends lost 8 bases at V and 3 bases at J; junction bases unmatched: 4. Germline V CDR1 and CDR2: MNHNS, SASEGT. This clone was picked up one time. Libraries were prepared by immunoSEQ multiplex PCR; TCRdb keeps only in-frame clonotypes and omits some of them. The table lists 200,000 to 300,000 clones, around 85% of them singletons, with roughly 1.2% in the top ten. The sequence derives from a woman aged 25 to 39 in good health and CMV-seropositive. Sequenced material: PBMCs. This rearrangement joins TRBV6-1 to TRBJ1-3, with TRBD1 identical over 7 bases. The CDR3 is CASHRDSGNTIYF. The CDR3, as DNA: TGTGCCAGCCACCGGGACAGTGGAAACACCATATATTTT.